This is a list of T cell receptor beta chains from one sample in a study of cytomegalovirus exposure and HLA in healthy donors. Data came from immunoSEQ multiplex PCR; TCRdb stores just in-frame clones and leaves some out. The sample yields fewer than 140,000 clones, 60% to 80% seen once. Specimen: PBMCs. Receptors were obtained from a boy younger than 18 in good health and CMV-seronegative. Each CDR3 is given with its conserved first and last residue. The D gene is left open where the match is weak. Size is stated for part of the rows, as once, few or many counts, or as a class when the clone is expanded.

d_gene | abundance | j_gene | v_gene | CDR3nt | CDR3aa
NA | few | TRBJ1-5 | TRBV6-1 | TGTGCCAGTAGAGGGCCATATAGCAATCAGCCCCAGCATTTT | CASRGPYSNQPQHF
NA | NA | TRBJ1-3 | TRBV4-1 | TGCGCCAGCAGCCAGTCCCACGGGGGGACCATATATTTT | CASSQSHGGTIYF
TRBD2 | NA | TRBJ2-7 | TRBV2 | TGTGCCAGCAGTGGACGGGGGGACGAGCAGTACTTC | CASSGRGDEQYF
NA | NA | TRBJ1-2 | TRBV28 | TGTGCCAGCAGTTCGGACAGTGTCTATGGCTACACCTTC | CASSSDSVYGYTF
NA | NA | TRBJ1-1 | TRBV6-1 | TGTGCCAGCAGTGAGTGGGAGTTGACTGAAGCTTTCTTT | CASSEWELTEAFF
TRBD2 | NA | TRBJ2-1 | TRBV4-3 | TGCGCCAGCAGCCAAGAGAGCGGGGGTATCTACAATGAGCAGTTCTTC | CASSQESGGIYNEQFF
NA | few | TRBJ1-2 | TRBV4-1 | TGCGCCAGCAGTCCAATCCCAGGGGAGATGAGCTACACCTTC | CASSPIPGEMSYTF
TRBD2 | NA | TRBJ2-7 | TRBV5-4 | TGTGCCAGCAAACTAGCGGGGGCCTACGAGCAGTACTTC | CASKLAGAYEQYF
NA | few | TRBJ2-2 | TRBV6-5 | TGTGCCAGCAGTCAGGGGCTAGACAATACCGGGGAGCTGTTTTTT | CASSQGLDNTGELFF
NA | NA | TRBJ2-1 | TRBV2 | TGTGCCAGCAGGACTACTAGCTACAATGAGCAGTTCTTC | CASRTTSYNEQFF
NA | NA | TRBJ1-4 | TRBV30 | TGTGCCTGGAGAGATGTAACAGGGAATGAAAAACTGTTTTTT | CAWRDVTGNEKLFF
TRBD1 | NA | TRBJ1-3 | TRBV9 | TGTGCCAGCAGCCCGGGGACAGGCTCTGGAAACACCATATATTTT | CASSPGTGSGNTIYF
TRBD1 | NA | TRBJ2-2 | TRBV6-5 | TGTGCCAGCAGAAACAGGGGGAACACCGGGGAGCTGTTTTTT | CASRNRGNTGELFF
NA | NA | TRBJ2-7 | TRBV5-8 | TGTGCCAGCAGCTTGGTTCCGGGGGCCTACGAGCAGTACTTC | CASSLVPGAYEQYF
NA | NA | TRBJ1-2 | TRBV28 | TGTGCCAGCAGTTGGGGCAACTATGGCTACACCTTC | CASSWGNYGYTF
TRBD1 | once | TRBJ2-2 | TRBV11-2 | TGTGCCAGCAGCCTACTCGACAGGGGCCCCACCGGGGAGCTGTTTTTT | CASSLLDRGPTGELFF
TRBD1 | NA | TRBJ2-5 | TRBV5-1 | TGCGCCAGCAGCTTGGAACCCCAGGGGGCAGGGGAGACCCAGTACTTC | CASSLEPQGAGETQYF
NA | NA | TRBJ2-3 | TRBV27 | TGTGCCAGCAGTACCAAAAGCGGCACAGATACGCAGTATTTT | CASSTKSGTDTQYF
NA | NA | TRBJ2-3 | TRBV15 | TGTGCCACGACGAGGGCGGGCACAGATACGCAGTATTTT | CATTRAGTDTQYF
NA | NA | TRBJ2-7 | TRBV10-3 | TGTGCCATCAGTGAGCCAAGGACACGGGCCCCCTCCTACGAGCAGTACTTC | CAISEPRTRAPSYEQYF
NA | NA | TRBJ2-3 | TRBV10-3 | TGTGCCATCAGTGGACAGGGCACAGATACGCAGTATTTT | CAISGQGTDTQYF
NA | NA | TRBJ2-5 | TRBV29-1 | TGCAGCGTTGAACCCCAGGGTGCGGCCCAGTACTTC | CSVEPQGAAQYF
TRBD1 | few | TRBJ1-4 | TRBV5-1 | TGCGCCAGCAGCTTGGACAGGGGCTCGAGTAATGAAAAACTGTTTTTT | CASSLDRGSSNEKLFF
NA | NA | TRBJ2-7 | TRBV5-4 | TGTGCCAGCAGCTTACTGGACAGAGCTGGTGAGCAGTACTTC | CASSLLDRAGEQYF
TRBD1 | NA | TRBJ1-2 | TRBV23-1 | TGCGCCAGAAGACAGGGGGCTGGTGGCTACACCTTC | CARRQGAGGYTF
NA | few | TRBJ2-3 | TRBV6-4 | TGTGCCAGCAGTGAACGTGGGGCTGGGACAGATACGCAGTATTTT | CASSERGAGTDTQYF
NA | NA | TRBJ2-5 | TRBV6-5 | TGTGCCAGCAGTTACTCCCGCGGGGAAGAGACCCAGTACTTC | CASSYSRGEETQYF
TRBD2 | NA | TRBJ2-7 | TRBV4-2 | TGTGCCAGCAGCCAAGATTGGACTAGCGGGTACGAGCAGTACTTC | CASSQDWTSGYEQYF
NA | NA | TRBJ2-3 | TRBV2 | TGTGCCAGCAGAGGACTACCCCGTAGCACAGATACGCAGTATTTT | CASRGLPRSTDTQYF
NA | NA | TRBJ2-7 | TRBV6-5 | TGTGCCAGCAGTTACCGGCAGGCAGATAATTACGAGCAGTACTTC | CASSYRQADNYEQYF
NA | NA | TRBJ1-1 | TRBV28 | TGTGCCAGCAGCTCCCGCAACGGGAAAGCTTTCTTT | CASSSRNGKAFF
TRBD1 | NA | TRBJ2-1 | TRBV5-4 | TGTGCCAGCAGCTTGGATGGACAGGGCTATGAGCAGTTCTTC | CASSLDGQGYEQFF
NA | NA | TRBJ2-7 | TRBV4-3 | TGCGCCAGCAGCCCGGGACAAATCTCCTACGAGCAGTACTTC | CASSPGQISYEQYF
TRBD1 | once | TRBJ1-5 | TRBV27 | TGTGCCAGCAGGAGGGGACAGGGATGGTATAGCAATCAGCCCCAGCATTTT | CASRRGQGWYSNQPQHF
TRBD1 | NA | TRBJ2-5 | TRBV28 | TGTGCCAGCAGTCAAGGGACAGCCCAAGAGACCCAGTACTTC | CASSQGTAQETQYF
NA | NA | TRBJ1-3 | TRBV30 | TGTGCCTGGACGGAGGGTAATTCTGGAAACACCATATATTTT | CAWTEGNSGNTIYF
NA | NA | TRBJ2-2 | TRBV10-1 | TGCGCCAGCAGTGAGTACCCCGACAGCCAGGAGAACACCGGGGAGCTGTTTTTT | CASSEYPDSQENTGELFF
NA | NA | TRBJ2-7 | TRBV15 | TGTGCCACCAGCAGAGACTCCCTCTACGAGCAGTACTTC | CATSRDSLYEQYF
NA | NA | TRBJ2-7 | TRBV30 | TGTGCCTGGGGTCAAATATCAGGGGCGGCCTACGAGCAGTACTTC | CAWGQISGAAYEQYF
TRBD2 | NA | TRBJ2-1 | TRBV7-6 | TGTGCCAGCAGCCTAGCGGGAGGGTTTTACAATGAGCAGTTCTTC | CASSLAGGFYNEQFF
NA | NA | TRBJ1-4 | TRBV2 | TGTGCCAGCAGTGAATTGGGCCAGCCCCGGGAAAAACTGTTTTTT | CASSELGQPREKLFF
NA | few | TRBJ1-1 | TRBV6-4 | TGTGCCAGCAGTGACTCGGAGGGAGGGGTAGCTTTCTTT | CASSDSEGGVAFF
NA | NA | TRBJ1-1 | TRBV19 | TGTGCCAGTAGTCCCGTGGGGGAGGAGAACACTGAAGCTTTCTTT | CASSPVGEENTEAFF
NA | NA | TRBJ2-5 | TRBV4-1 | TGCGCCAGCAGCAAACCACCTAAGGGAGTAGGGGAGACCCAGTACTTC | CASSKPPKGVGETQYF
NA | NA | TRBJ1-4 | TRBV5-1 | TGCGCCAGCAGTCCCGGAGGGCCAAATGAAAAACTGTTTTTT | CASSPGGPNEKLFF
TRBD2 | NA | TRBJ2-7 | TRBV18 | TGTGCCAGCTCAGAGGGACTAGATGTTCTCTACGAGCAGTACTTC | CASSEGLDVLYEQYF
NA | few | TRBJ1-4 | TRBV2 | TGTGCCAGCGGGGCCGCAGGGAATTATAATGAAAAACTGTTTTTT | CASGAAGNYNEKLFF
TRBD1 | NA | TRBJ2-1 | TRBV6-1 | TGTGCCAGCAGCCGAACAGGGGGCTGGGATGAGCAGTTCTTC | CASSRTGGWDEQFF